This T cell receptor (beta chain) was documented in a study of cytomegalovirus exposure and HLA in healthy donors. The ends were cut back, 9 bases at V and 7 bases at J, with 4 bases in the middle. This CDR3 comprises 9 residues. Germline-derived CDR1 and CDR2 are LNHDA and SQIVND (reference sequence). Some clones are missing from TCRdb's copy, which holds only in-frame ones; the method was immunoSEQ multiplex PCR. In the table there are some 200,000 clones, roughly 84% of which are singletons. This clone was observed a handful of times. The sample consisted of PBMCs. The chain is built from TRBV19 and TRBJ1-5, with D unclear. This receptor was taken from a woman in her 30s in good health and CMV-seropositive. CDR3 in amino acids: CASGQPQHF. The CDR3 nucleotides are TGTGCCAGCGGGCAGCCCCAGCATTTT.